The source of this T cell receptor beta chain is a study of T cells in Graves' hyperthyroidism and ophthalmopathy. CDR3 length: 16 amino acids. Germline V lookup: CDR1 SNHLY, CDR2 FYNNEI. Worth noting for this clonotype: Its antigen is undetermined. One junction end does not reproduce the germline sequence, and a read error may be involved.

When ophthalmopathy did not progress within 18 months, Graves' hyperthyroidism was considered stable. Diagnosis relied on clinical symptoms, serum thyroxine and TRAb, thyroid ultrasound and orbital computed tomography. Notes on the study in general: Blood also showed most of the thyroid clonotypes that were expanded above 0.001. Ophthalmopathy onset followed model prediction by a median approximately 7 months.

Amplification of TCR beta CDR3 regions was performed using RNA transcripts as template. A set of HTBI primers served as the primers for a first-round RT-PCR of the TCR CDR3. TCRdb processed the multiplex PCR reads anew with MiXCR; each CDR3 protein has one entry. This table has roughly 800,000 distinct CDR3 sequences, 35% to 45% appearing once. Input material: blood. The receptor's source is a young man with Graves' hyperthyroidism. The chain joins TRBV2 to TRBJ1-2; D is perhaps TRBD1 (5 bases). CDR3 sequence reads: CASSPLSGLGPYGYTF. For the CDR3, the DNA is TGCGCCAGCAGCCCCCTGTCGGGCCTGGGGCCGTATGGCTACACCTTC. Full variable domain (remainder filled in from reference TRBV2 and TRBJ1-2): EPEVTQTPSHQVTQMGQEVILRCVPISNHLYFYWYRQILGQKVEFLVSFYNNEISEKSEIFDDQFSVERPDGSNFTLKIRSTKLEDSAMYFCASSPLSGLGPYGYTFGSGTRLTVV.